The 11 T cell receptor beta chains below all came from one sample that was sequenced in a study of immune heterogeneity within non-small cell lung tumors. Bulk tumor genomic DNA constituted the template, at around 600 ng per sample. Multiple biopsies spaced far apart were taken from each primary tumor during surgery. The study enrolled patients with untreated, newly diagnosed non-small cell lung cancer who underwent curative surgery. A first 10-cycle multiplex round used 32 V-gene and 13 J-gene primers on TCR beta CDR3. TCRdb fed the multiplex PCR reads into MiXCR, producing one record per CDR3 protein. Of 20,000 or so distinct CDR3 sequences in the sample, 25% to 30% were seen once. The specimen was lung tumor tissue. The source is a man aged 40-49 years with non-small cell lung cancer.

This clonotype has ten or more counts. V is TRBV7-8 and J is TRBJ2-1; D remains ambiguous. With 3 bases removed from V and 8 bases from J, the gap between germline ends came to 5 bases. Germline V lookup: CDR1 SGHVS, CDR2 FQNEAQ. CDR3 length: 11 amino acids. DNA of the CDR3: TGTGCCAGCAGCTTTAGGGATGAGCAGTTCTTC. Protein: CASSFRDEQFF.

This clonotype rates as medium-sized. This CDR3 is CASSLGWAEQYF. The CDR3 DNA reads as TGTGCCAGCAGCTTAGGCTGGGCAGAGCAGTACTTC. The chain joins TRBV11-2 to TRBJ2-7, with D unclear. Trimming took off 1 base at V and 7 bases at J, with 8 bases between the two ends. Germline V gene sequence: CDR1 SGHAT, CDR2 FQNNGV. This CDR3 spans 12 amino acids.

This clonotype was detected only a few times. The rearrangement links TRBV7-2 to TRBJ1-1; D unresolved. The germline gives CDR1 SGHTA, CDR2 FQGNSA. Trimming cost V 4 bases and J 0 bases, with 6 bases left between them. The CDR3 contains 13 residues. The CDR3 loop is CASSSAMNTEAFF. The CDR3 DNA follows: TGTGCCAGCAGCTCTGCGATGAACACTGAAGCTTTCTTT.

J is TRBJ2-3 and V is TRBV5-4, with 10 bases that match TRBD2. The CDR3 consists of 16 residues. The germline gives CDR1 SGHNT, CDR2 YYREEE (reference sequence). J was trimmed by 6 bases and V by 4 bases; bases with no gene match: 11. CDR3 DNA sequence: TGTGCCAGCAGCACCAAAGCGGGAGGGGGTAGGGATACGCAGTATTTT. It translates to CASSTKAGGGRDTQYF.

This clonotype is medium-sized in the sample. The gene calls are TRBV6-6 and TRBJ1-4; perhaps TRBD1 as D (5 bases). This CDR3 is built from 14 residues. Trimming removed 2 bases at V and 6 bases at J, with 10 bases between. The germline V gene has CDR1 MNHNY and CDR2 SVGAGI (reference sequence). For the CDR3, the DNA is TGTGCCAGCAGTTACCGGGGGACGGATGAAAAACTGTTTTTT. It yields the protein CASSYRGTDEKLFF.

There are many counts of this clonotype. The chain is built from TRBV25-1 and TRBJ2-7, with D maybe TRBD1 (5 bases). The germline V gene encodes CDR1 MGHDK and CDR2 SYGVNS. The CDR3 is 12 residues long. The V end lost 4 bases, the J end lost 9 bases, and 13 bases lay between the germline ends. The CDR3 bases are TGTGCCAGCAGTGCCTCAGGGTTTGGGCAGTACTTC. Its protein product is CASSASGFGQYF.

The sample holds a few counts of this clonotype. The rearrangement joins TRBV4-1 to TRBJ2-7, with D uncertain. CDR1 is MGHRA, CDR2 YSYEKL, per germline. V dropped 3 bases and J dropped 2 bases, with 11 bases sitting between them. There are 14 residues in the CDR3. The DNA for the CDR3 is TGCGCCAGCAGCCAGGCAGGACGGACCTACGAGCAGTACTTC. It is translated as CASSQAGRTYEQYF.

Comments on this clonotype: The missing conserved phenylalanine or tryptophan at the end of this CDR3 makes a read error likely. The genes are TRBV11-3 and TRBJ1-1, with D possibly matching TRBD1 (6 bases). The CDR3 runs to 13 residues. Looked up from germline, CDR1 is SGHNT and CDR2 is YENEEA. Trimming pared 3 bases from V and 10 bases from J, leaving 15 bases between. CDR3 nucleotides: TGTGCCAGCAGCTTGAACCGACAGGCGCTAGCTTTCTCT. Its translation: CASSLNRQALAFS.

The CDR3 DNA is TGCGCCAGCAGCTTAGCTACGGGGAGTGGATACAATGAGCAGTTCTTC. Translated, it gives CASSLATGSGYNEQFF. V usage is TRBV5-1 and J usage is TRBJ2-1; D is possibly TRBD2 (5 bases). The germline V gene has CDR1 SGHRS and CDR2 YFSETQ. V was pared by 2 bases and J by 4 bases, with 16 bases between. The CDR3 has 16 amino acids.

The chain joins TRBV29-1 to TRBJ2-5; D might be TRBD2 (5 bases). Between the trimmed V and J ends, which lost 5 bases and 4 bases, there was a span of 20 bases. Germline lookup yields CDR1 SQVTM and CDR2 ANQGSEA. The CDR3 has 15 amino acids. CDR3: CSVTYFAGGRETQYF. In DNA form, the CDR3 reads TGCAGCGTTACTTATTTCGCGGGTGGGAGAGAGACCCAGTACTTC.

Turning to this clonotype: With a much larger clone just one base away, this may be a read error. Likely a read error: the CDR3 ends without its conserved phenylalanine or tryptophan. The chain has TRBV2 and TRBJ1-5, with D unclear. The germline V gene has CDR1 SNHLY and CDR2 FYNNEI. CDR3 length equals 14 residues. V lost 2 bases and J lost 3, with 8 bases in between. CDR3 nucleotide sequence: TGTGCCAGCAGTGAAAGACGGATCAATCAGCCCCAGCATCTT. Amino acids: CASSERRINQPQHL.